This TCR beta chain was captured by sequencing in a study of CXCR3-negative and CXCR3-positive naive CD8 T cells. Regarding the study as a whole: Naive CXCR3-negative cells resembled naive CXCR3-positive cells in TRBV-TRBJ usage; memory cells differed. CXCR3-negative naive cells had less hydrophobic TRB CDR3s than did CXCR3-positive naive cells.

This clonotype ranks as medium-sized in terms of frequency. No antigen is known for it. UMI labels and 5' RACE were used to prepare the TRB cDNA libraries. For each CDR3 protein, TCRdb gives one entry from its re-call of the 5' RACE reads, without DNA. The sample's table shows approximately 4,900 distinct CDR3 sequences. Germline V gene data show CDR1 as SGHTA and CDR2 as FQGNSA. The CDR3 is made up of 16 amino acids. What was sequenced was naive CXCR3- CD8+ T cells from blood. The sample's subset: CD45RO-CCR7+CD27+CD95- naive CD8+ T cells lacking CXCR3 (TNR3-). The rearrangement joins TRBV7-2 to TRBJ1-5; TCRdb selects TRBD1, and the lack of DNA leaves this call unchecked. The source of this sequence is a human donor in good health. Some clones in this sample may be carry-over from other donors' samples. This chain's CDR3 is CASSQRTGGGNQPQHF.